This T cell receptor beta chain comes out of a study of blood T cell repertoires in COVID-19 (dated by TCRdb to the early 2020s). For the wider study: The collaborator samples originated in the United States, Italy and Spain and spanned the acute and convalescent phases of COVID-19. A freely available public database, intended as a resource for researchers studying the immune response to SARS-CoV-2, is where the repertoires were released. The prospective study material was composed of cDNA or gDNA derived from T cells, B-cell-depleted T cells, or PBMCs. Samples came from the ongoing ImmuneRACE study (first 160 participants) plus 1,254 subjects from 6 global collaborators. HLA class I and class II types, where available, came from metadata supplied by the sample provider rather than from assay-based typing. Nearly every sample came with metadata listing a de-identified subject ID, COVID-19 status, age in years and sex. Subjects who had been exposed to COVID-19, were actively infected with it, or had recovered from it provided the deeply sampled blood TCRbeta repertoires that made up the dataset.

Participants in the prospective study were aged about 18 to 95 years, lived in about two dozen United States geographic areas, and enrolled through a virtual design. To assign participants to cohorts, the prospective study relied on clinical history that participants themselves reported in a screening survey and a study questionnaire. Recovered participants in ImmuneRACE Cohort 3 were defined by two consecutive negative NP/OP PCR tests, clearance by a healthcare professional, or resolution of symptoms. In the prospective study, mobile phlebotomists collected whole blood, serum and a nasopharyngeal or oropharyngeal swab from each participant. Prospective study participants could optionally give additional blood draws and questionnaires over a roughly 2-month period. Blood samples from the prospective study were shipped frozen or at room temperature prior to DNA extraction. TCRbeta CDR3 regions were amplified from genomic DNA using the immunoSEQ Assay, a bias-controlled multiplex PCR. Per the original workflow: Within the assay, amplification of reference gene primers was used to estimate how many nucleated cells each sample contained. To quantify the absolute abundance of each unique TCRbeta CDR3 rearrangement, sequence reads were collapsed and filtered. Productive Simpson clonality was computed per sample as the square root of Simpson's diversity index over productive rearrangements. Imported from immuneACCESS, the table was reduced by TCRdb to in-frame sequences with V and J called. These copies leave out some clones; in studies compared against another copy, an unresolved V gene accounts for under half, and the cause of the remainder is not known. V and J calls and clone size are those listed in that table; D and trimming were worked out from the DNA. In this sample the table shows a few hundred thousand clones, roughly 90% of which occur a single time. Under 9.5% of the sample belongs to the ten largest clones.

Measured from the cysteine to the phenylalanine, the CDR3 is 15 residues long. Of all the DNA, just the CDR3 is kept, 45 bases in frame from base 1. Here V drops 4 bases and J drops 6 bases, and the junction holds 8 bases not matched to any gene. The germline V gene yields SGHRS for CDR1 and YFSETQ for CDR2. Regarding this clone: This clone's antigen is unknown. No quality values exist for individual bases; no much larger clone is one base distant.

General study outcomes and caveats: The quantity of clinical and demographic metadata differed by source and by participant and was supplied without curation.

The sequence joins TRBV5-1 to TRBJ1-4; 8 middle bases align to TRBD1. The receptor was isolated from a man aged 40-49 years who had recovered from COVID-19. Sequenced input: PBMCs or T cells enriched from blood (not recorded which). The sequenced DNA: TGCGCCAGCAGCCCCAGGGGGCTGGGGGATGAAAAACTGTTTTTT. Translated, this gives CASSPRGLGDEKLFF. The variable domain in full, with residues beyond the CDR3 obtained from the reference TRBV5-1 and TRBJ1-4 genes, is KAGVTQTPRYLIKTRGQQVTLSCSPISGHRSVSWYQQTPGQGLQFLFEYFSETQRNKGNFPGRFSGRQFSNSRSEMNVSTLELGDSALYLCASSPRGLGDEKLFFGSGTQLSVL.